Below, 9 T cell receptor beta chains from the same sample are listed, as sequenced in a study of CD8 T cells in Susac syndrome. RNA in amounts of roughly 0.5 to 1 ug was reverse transcribed with random hexamers. MiXCR, applied by TCRdb to the immunoSEQ multiplex PCR reads, yields one record per CDR3 protein. The sample yields about 52,000 distinct CDR3 sequences, about 92% seen once. The sequenced material came from CD8+ T cells from PBMCs. The receptors were gathered from a human donor with multiple sclerosis.

This clonotype was observed a single time. The V and J genes are TRBV9 and TRBJ2-5, with 8 bases lining up with TRBD2. The germline V gene encodes CDR1 SGDLS and CDR2 YYNGEE. The trim removed 2 bases at V and 3 bases at J, leaving 12 bases unmatched. The CDR3 runs 17 residues. DNA for the CDR3: TGTGCCAGCAGCGTGTTTGCGGGCACTAGCGGAAAAGAGACCCAGTACTTC. Protein: CASSVFAGTSGKETQYF.

J is TRBJ2-2 and V is TRBV7-6; 8 nucleotides agree with TRBD1. CDR1 and CDR2 (germline): SGHVS, FNYEAQ. The length of the CDR3 is 12 residues. V lost 5 bases to trimming and J lost 9 bases; unmatched junction nucleotides: 2. This CDR3 is CASSRTGRELFF. The CDR3 DNA reads as TGTGCCAGCAGCCGGACAGGGCGGGAGCTGTTTTTT.

This clonotype is a singleton in its sample. CDR3 loop: CASSEGTNQPQHF. The CDR3 DNA is TGTGCCAGCAGCGAAGGCACCAATCAGCCCCAGCATTTT. The chain links TRBV7-3 to TRBJ1-5; no firm D call. Trimming took 5 bases from V and 3 from J, leaving 8 bases between them. CDR3 length: 13 residues. Per germline, CDR1 SGHTA and CDR2 FQGTGA.

The chain employs TRBV4-1 and TRBJ1-1; D ambiguous. Germline lookup yields CDR1 MGHRA and CDR2 YSYEKL. This CDR3 has 15 amino acids. Trimming stripped 4 bases from V and 3 bases from J, with 15 bases between. The CDR3 here is CASSPFWRKDTEAFF. DNA of the CDR3: TGCGCCAGCAGCCCCTTTTGGAGAAAGGACACTGAAGCTTTCTTT.

This clonotype was counted only a few times. The chain is built from TRBV4-3 and TRBJ2-7; D is perhaps TRBD1 or TRBD2 (6 bases each). The CDR3 is 14 residues long. Germline values: CDR1 LGHNA, CDR2 YSLEER. V lost 3 bases to trimming and J lost 4 bases, with 13 bases between them. The chain's CDR3 is CASSQATGRYEQYF. The CDR3 nucleotides read TGCGCCAGCAGCCAGGCTACAGGGAGGTACGAGCAGTACTTC.

This chain connects TRBV27 to TRBJ1-1; TRBD1 aligns across 7 bases. CDR3 length: 13 residues. Germline values: CDR1 MNHEY, CDR2 SMNVEV (reference sequence). With V trimmed by 7 bases and J by 3 bases, 5 bases remained unmatched. In nucleotides, the CDR3 is TGTGCCAGCACCGACAGGGCGGACACTGAAGCTTTCTTT. The encoded protein is CASTDRADTEAFF.

The gene calls are TRBV10-3 and TRBJ1-1, with TRBD1 as a possible D gene (5 bases). The CDR3 contains 13 residues. Germline V lookup: CDR1 ENHRY, CDR2 SYGVKD. Trimming stripped 0 bases from V and 4 bases from J, with 6 bases between. CDR3 loop: CAISESGGTEAFF. CDR3 DNA: TGTGCCATCAGTGAGTCTGGGGGCACTGAAGCTTTCTTT.

In its sample, this clonotype was seen once. The genes are TRBV27 and TRBJ2-5, with D possibly TRBD2 on 7 matching bases. Per germline, CDR1 MNHEY and CDR2 SMNVEV (reference sequence). Deletions cut 3 bases from V and 6 bases from J, with 23 bases between. This CDR3 is 17 amino acids long. The CDR3 DNA reads TGTGCCAGCAGTTTGTCTGGCGGGGGCCTGGCGGCGCAGACCCAGTACTTC. Translation gives CASSLSGGGLAAQTQYF.

This clonotype showed up just a few times. The rearrangement joins TRBV20-1 to TRBJ1-5, with D possibly matching TRBD1 (6 bases). Between the trimmed V and J ends, which lost 3 bases and 2 bases, there was a span of 14 bases. Germline V gene data show CDR1 as DFQATT and CDR2 as SNEGSKA (reference sequence). This CDR3 is built from 15 residues. The CDR3 sequence: CSASRAQGGNQPQHF. Here the CDR3 DNA reads TGCAGTGCTAGTAGGGCACAGGGCGGCAATCAGCCCCAGCATTTT.